These 11 T cell receptor beta chains were sequenced from one sample in a study of stem cell transplantation in POMP-related autoinflammatory disease. The data were produced by immunoSEQ multiplex PCR, yet TCRdb's version contains in-frame clones alone and is incomplete. The table lists more than 9,000 clones, 70% to 80% of them singletons. The source material was CD4+ T cells from PBMCs, sampled after stem cell transplantation. These receptors came from a human patient with POMP-related autoinflammation and immune dysregulation (PRAID). These T cells may partly come from the graft donor.

About this clone itself: Germline and junction disagree at one end, which may indicate a read error. CDR3 protein: CASSLAGQAYNSPLHF. The CDR3 DNA sequence: TGCGCCAGCAGCTTGGCGGGACAGGCCTACAATTCACCCCTCCACTTT. J is TRBJ1-6 and V is TRBV5-1, with TRBD1 matching over 8 bases. Germline V CDR1 and CDR2: SGHRS, YFSETQ. This CDR3 region has 16 residues. The full variable domain, with the rest looked up from reference TRBV5-1 and TRBJ1-6, is KAGVTQTPRYLIKTRGQQVTLSCSPISGHRSVSWYQQTPGQGLQFLFEYFSETQRNKGNFPGRFSGRQFSNSRSEMNVSTLELGDSALYLCASSLAGQAYNSPLHFGNGTRLTVT.

The rearrangement links TRBV19 to TRBJ2-5; the D gene is possibly TRBD2 (5 bases). Germline loops: CDR1 LNHDA, CDR2 SQIVND (reference sequence). This CDR3 has 13 residues. Trimming stripped 4 bases from V and 2 bases from J, with 8 bases between. This chain's CDR3 is CASSRLAQETQYF. DNA for the CDR3: TGTGCCAGTAGTAGGCTAGCACAAGAGACCCAGTACTTC.

This sequence joins TRBV19 and TRBJ1-2, with D tentatively TRBD1 (6 bases). The V end lost 6 bases, the J end lost 4 bases, and 15 bases lay between the germline ends. Germline V gene lookup returns CDR1 LNHDA and CDR2 SQIVND (reference sequence). The CDR3 has 14 residues. CDR3 loop: CASRPTDRSYGYTF. CDR3 nucleotide sequence: TGTGCCAGTAGACCCACAGACAGGTCCTATGGCTACACCTTC.

Points on this clone: The same CDR3 also results from other DNA sequences found in this sample. CDR3 sequence: CASSPWRATDTQYF. CDR3 in DNA: TGTGCCAGCAGCCCCTGGCGGGCCACAGATACGCAGTATTTT. V is TRBV11-2 and J is TRBJ2-3; a weak D match, TRBD2 (5 bases). CDR1 is SGHAT and CDR2 is FQNNGV in the germline V gene. This CDR3 spans 14 amino acids. The ends were cut back, 5 bases at V and 2 bases at J, with 11 bases in the middle.

The chain couples TRBV3-1 (or the pseudogene TRBV3-2) to TRBJ1-2; no reliable D call. CDR1 LGHDT and CDR2 YNNKEL come from the germline V gene (reference sequence). The CDR3 has 19 amino acids. The V gene lost 4 bases and the J gene lost 8 bases, with 32 bases spanning the gap. CDR3 sequence reads: CASSPTEPPFGLLEWGYTF. The CDR3 DNA follows: TGTGCCAGCAGCCCAACAGAGCCCCCCTTCGGACTCCTCGAGTGGGGCTACACCTTC.

The rearrangement links TRBV3-1 (or the pseudogene TRBV3-2) to TRBJ1-4, with D maybe TRBD1 (5 bases). The germline V gene encodes CDR1 LGHDT and CDR2 YNNKEL (reference sequence). The CDR3 length is 14 residues. Trimming stripped 6 bases from V and 4 bases from J, with 12 bases between. The CDR3 reads CASSSGLDNEKLFF. For the CDR3, the DNA is TGTGCCAGCAGTTCGGGGCTTGATAATGAAAAACTGTTTTTT.

The chain employs TRBV7-2 and TRBJ2-1, with TRBD2 as a possible D gene (5 bases). The germline gives CDR1 SGHTA, CDR2 FQGNSA. The V and J ends lost 5 bases and 0 bases respectively, with 14 bases between them. The CDR3 sequence is 16 residues long. CDR3 in amino acids: CASSGRAGSSYNEQFF. The CDR3 coding sequence is TGTGCCAGCAGCGGTAGGGCTGGGAGCTCCTACAATGAGCAGTTCTTC.

The chain has TRBV2 and TRBJ2-1, with 9 bases fitting TRBD1. CDR1 SNHLY and CDR2 FYNNEI come from the germline V gene. The V gene end was trimmed by 0 bases and the J gene end by 7 bases; junction bases not matched to a gene: 10. The CDR3 loop spans 17 amino acids. CDR3: CASSEASWTGVENEQFF. CDR3 coding DNA: TGTGCCAGCAGTGAAGCCTCCTGGACAGGGGTCGAAAATGAGCAGTTCTTC.

V gene TRBV11-2 combines with J gene TRBJ2-6, with D possibly being TRBD1 (5 bases). The V gene's germline CDR1 is SGHAT and CDR2 FQNNGV. CDR3 length: 15 amino acids. The ends were cut back, 5 bases at V and 1 base at J, with 9 bases in the middle. The DNA for the CDR3 is TGTGCCAGCAGCATGACAGCTTCTGGGGCCAACGTCCTGACTTTC. This codes for CASSMTASGANVLTF.

The chain uses TRBV18 and TRBJ2-2; 9 nucleotides agree with TRBD1. Trimming cost V 3 bases and J 1 base; bases outside gene matches: 9. Per germline, CDR1 KGHSH and CDR2 LQKENI. This CDR3 has 18 residues. The CDR3 spells CASSPVPGQGRNTGELFF. The CDR3 coding sequence is TGTGCCAGCTCACCCGTCCCGGGACAGGGTCGGAACACCGGGGAGCTGTTTTTT.

This rearrangement joins TRBV11-3 to TRBJ2-3; the D gene is possibly TRBD2 (6 bases). The CDR3 loop spans 20 amino acids. Deletions cut 0 bases from V and 2 bases from J, with 24 bases between. The germline V gene has CDR1 SGHNT and CDR2 YENEEA. CDR3 DNA: TGTGCCAGCAGCTTAGATCGATCTCTGGTCGGGAGCGGGCTCACAGATACGCAGTATTTT. This encodes CASSLDRSLVGSGLTDTQYF. Variable domain in full (rest from reference TRBV11-3 and TRBJ2-3): EAGVVQSPRYKIIEKKQPVAFWCNPISGHNTLYWYLQNLGQGPELLIRYENEEAVDDSQLPKDRFSAERLKGVDSTLKIQPAELGDSAVYLCASSLDRSLVGSGLTDTQYFGPGTRLTVL.